This T cell receptor (beta chain) was obtained from a study of tumor-infiltrating lymphocytes in localized non-small cell lung cancer. For the study at large: Each patient gave resected tumor and non-adjacent uninvolved lung tissue.

The CDR3 sequence is 16 residues long. Between the trimmed V and J ends, which lost 6 bases and 5 bases, there was a span of 17 bases. Germline CDR1 is MDHEN and CDR2 is SYDVKM. Sequencing was performed with immunoSEQ multiplex PCR; in TCRdb, only in-frame clones are kept and a portion is missing. This table has some 15,000 clones, roughly four fifths appearing once. Sequencing input: lung tumor tissue. The chain couples TRBV28 to TRBJ1-6, with a possible D match to TRBD1 (5 bases). This TCR came from a human donor with non-small cell lung cancer. The CDR3 nucleotides read TGTGCCAGCAGGAACCCCCTGGGACTCGATAATTCACCCCTCCACTTT. This encodes CASRNPLGLDNSPLHF.